The T cell receptor (beta chain) described here comes from a study of human T cells and chemical hapten exposure. Turning to this clonotype: Its target is not known.

Specified time point: pre-sensitization, week 0. Treatment specified: therapeutic diphenylcyclopropenone sensitization with weekly scalp DPC. V lost 3 bases and J 5 bases, leaving 15 bases between the germline ends. The CDR3 consists of 15 residues. Germline V lookup: CDR1 PRHDT, CDR2 FYEKMQ (reference sequence). Each CDR3 protein is one row after TCRdb ran MiXCR on the RACE reads. This sample has some 400,000 distinct CDR3 sequences, with about 5.1% found just once. Broader study findings: TCRs whose frequency exceeded 1 in 1000 remained the same following DPC sensitization. The donor cohort had alopecia, so its immune response may not match that of healthy people.

V is TRBV13 and J is TRBJ2-3; D may be TRBD1 or TRBD2 (5 bases each). Sequences were derived from whole blood, sampled in connection with sensitization to the hapten diphenylcyclopropenone (DPC). This TCR derives from a woman in her forties or fifties with alopecia areata. Some clones in this sample may be carry-over from other donors' samples. CDR3 loop: CASSFPGQDLDTQYF. The CDR3 DNA follows: TGTGCCAGCAGCTTTCCGGGGCAAGATCTAGATACGCAGTATTTT.